Sequencing of this TCR beta chain was carried out in a study of cytomegalovirus exposure and HLA in healthy donors. Study as a whole: A previous analysis identified more than 100 million unique TCR beta sequences derived from 180 million or so T cells. Overall study findings and caveats: Later work associated 16,951 TCR beta sequences with HLA alleles at 0.05 false discovery rate. According to a later analysis, most TCR beta chains associated with CMV appeared HLA-restricted. Analyses of presence and absence presupposed an approximately uniform sequencing depth across donors.

Germline V lookup: CDR1 MGHRA, CDR2 YSYEKL. With 3 bases clipped from V and 4 bases from J, the junction kept 10 bases outside the gene matches. The CDR3 loop spans 16 amino acids. This clone was counted a single time. The target antigen is unknown. The PCR had 60 Vbeta and 13 Jbeta primers. Some clones are missing from TCRdb's copy, which holds only in-frame ones; the method was immunoSEQ multiplex PCR. The sample contains about 190,000 clones, 78% of which appear only once. The material sequenced was PBMCs. The sequence came from a woman aged 25 to 45 in good health and CMV-seropositive. The gene calls are TRBV4-1 and TRBJ1-1; 8 positions agree with TRBD1. The CDR3 is CASSHPSQGQATEAFF. In DNA, the CDR3 is TGCGCCAGCAGCCATCCGTCACAGGGACAGGCCACTGAAGCTTTCTTT.